What follows are 14 T cell receptor beta chains derived from one specimen sequenced in a study of CD8 T cells in Susac syndrome. An amount of RNA that ranged from 0.5 to 1 ug was reverse transcribed with random hexamers. TCRdb reprocessed the immunoSEQ multiplex PCR reads with MiXCR, giving one entry per CDR3 protein. The sample carries around 130,000 distinct CDR3 sequences, about 94% recorded once. The specimen was CD4+ T cells from PBMCs. Every receptor here comes from a human donor with multiple sclerosis.

This sequence joins TRBV7-9 and TRBJ1-1; D unclear. V lost 6 bases and J 5 bases, leaving 16 bases between the germline ends. This CDR3 has 14 residues. Looked up from germline, CDR1 is SEHNR and CDR2 is FQNEAQ (reference sequence). The CDR3 sequence: CASSTQAGGTEAFF. The CDR3 DNA sequence: TGTGCCAGCAGTACGCAGGCGGGCGGGACTGAAGCTTTCTTT.

In this sample, this clonotype turned up once. The chain is built from TRBV6-5 and TRBJ1-1; D gene uncertain. The CDR3 is made up of 14 amino acids. Trimming shortened V by 6 bases and J by 1 base, and 12 bases separated the two germline ends. Germline CDR1 is MNHEY and CDR2 is SVGAGI. The CDR3 sequence is CASSEWRWNTEAFF. DNA of the CDR3: TGTGCCAGCAGCGAATGGAGATGGAACACTGAAGCTTTCTTT.

The chain has TRBV3-1 and TRBJ1-1, with 7 bases lining up with TRBD1. Germline CDR1 LGHDT, CDR2 YNNKEL (reference sequence). This CDR3 has 16 amino acids. The V and J ends lost 3 bases and 1 base, in that order; junction bases with no gene match: 8. This chain's CDR3 is CASSQVRQGENTEAFF. In nucleotides, the CDR3 is TGTGCCAGCAGCCAGGTACGACAGGGCGAGAACACTGAAGCTTTCTTT. The full variable domain, with the rest looked up from reference TRBV3-1 and TRBJ1-1, is DTAVSQTPKYLVTQMGNDKSIKCEQNLGHDTMYWYKQDSKKFLKIMFSYNNKELIINETVPNRFSPKSPDKAHLNLHINSLELGDSAVYFCASSQVRQGENTEAFFGQGTRLTVV.

The V and J genes are TRBV18 and TRBJ2-5; D gene uncertain. The length of the CDR3 is 14 residues. Germline V gene sequence: CDR1 KGHSH, CDR2 LQKENI. Trimming removed 1 base at V and 3 bases at J, with 9 bases between. The CDR3 nucleotides read TGTGCCAGCTCACCACAGGCAGCCGAAGAGACCCAGTACTTC. Translating gives CASSPQAAEETQYF.

The V call is TRBV29-1, the J call TRBJ2-7, with 10 bases matching TRBD2. The germline gives CDR1 SQVTM, CDR2 ANQGSEA. V lost 7 bases to trimming and J lost 2 bases; unmatched junction nucleotides: 5. This CDR3 region has 13 residues. The CDR3 DNA follows: TGCAGCGCTGCTAGCGGGAGTACCTACGAGCAGTACTTC. The encoded protein is CSAASGSTYEQYF.

The chain links TRBV12-3 or TRBV12-4 to TRBJ1-2; D possibly corresponds to TRBD1 (5 bases). Trimming shortened V by 2 bases and J by 8 bases, and 9 bases separated the two germline ends. This CDR3 comprises 12 residues. CDR3 DNA sequence: TGTGCCAGCAGTTTACTTCAGGGCGGCTACACCTTC. Its translation: CASSLLQGGYTF.

This chain links TRBV29-1 with TRBJ2-2; a weak D match, TRBD2 (6 bases). Germline loops: CDR1 SQVTM, CDR2 ANQGSEA. V dropped 6 bases and J dropped 8 bases, with 16 bases sitting between them. This CDR3 comprises 13 residues. The chain's CDR3 is CSVGSSGRGELFF. The CDR3 bases are TGCAGCGTCGGGAGTTCGGGGAGGGGGGAGCTGTTTTTT.

This rearrangement joins TRBV2 to TRBJ2-1, with unresolved D. The CDR3 contains 15 residues. The ends were cut back, 1 base at V and 0 bases at J, with 7 bases in the middle. Germline V gene lookup returns CDR1 SNHLY and CDR2 FYNNEI. The CDR3, as DNA: TGTGCCAGCAGTGAAGAGGAACTCTCCTACAATGAGCAGTTCTTC. It codes for CASSEEELSYNEQFF.

This clonotype has only one observation. The chain has TRBV30 and TRBJ1-5; no firm D call. From germline, CDR1 is GTSNPN and CDR2 SVGIG (reference sequence). This CDR3 region has 13 residues. Trimming pared 3 bases from V and 1 base from J, leaving 7 bases between. The CDR3 nucleotides read TGTGCCTGGAGGGAAAACAGCAATCAGCCCCAGCATTTT. It translates to CAWRENSNQPQHF.

This clonotype was seen just once. This chain links TRBV3-1 with TRBJ2-1, with 12 bases identical to TRBD2. CDR3 length: 16 amino acids. With 1 base clipped from V and 4 bases from J, the junction kept 2 bases outside the gene matches. Germline V gene data show CDR1 as LGHDT and CDR2 as YNNKEL (reference sequence). The CDR3 nucleotides read TGTGCCAGCAGCCAAGGAGGACTAGCGGGGTACAATGAGCAGTTCTTC. As protein: CASSQGGLAGYNEQFF.

The chain combines TRBV19 with TRBJ1-2, with D possibly TRBD1 on 5 matching bases. Trimming shortened V by 5 bases and J by 0 bases, and 19 bases separated the two germline ends. CDR1 LNHDA and CDR2 SQIVND come from the germline V gene (reference sequence). This CDR3 spans 17 amino acids. The CDR3 bases are TGTGCCAGTAGTGCCGGGACGGCGGGACCAGCTAACTATGGCTACACCTTC. This translates into CASSAGTAGPANYGYTF.

In its sample, this clonotype was seen once. CDR3 bases: TGTGCCAGCAGTCCCTCTACAGGGGGCGCAGGAGAGACCCAGTACTTC. Its protein is CASSPSTGGAGETQYF. The V and J genes are TRBV6-6 and TRBJ2-5; TRBD1 aligns across 9 bases. Germline V gene data show CDR1 as MNHNY and CDR2 as SVGAGI (reference sequence). The trim removed 5 bases at V and 4 bases at J, leaving 11 bases unmatched. The CDR3 spans 16 residues.

The V call is TRBV5-4, the J call TRBJ2-5; D is uncertain. The CDR3 has 12 residues. Germline V CDR1 and CDR2: SGHNT, YYREEE (reference sequence). Trimming shortened V by 3 bases and J by 5 bases, and 8 bases separated the two germline ends. In DNA form, the CDR3 reads TGTGCCAGCAGCTGGCCGAAGGAGACCCAGTACTTC. This gives the protein CASSWPKETQYF.

Turning to this clonotype: One end of the junction varies from germline; a read error may be responsible. The chain is built from TRBV18 and TRBJ2-1, with TRBD1 matching 9 bases. Germline V gene lookup returns CDR1 KGHSH and CDR2 LQKENI. CDR3 length equals 16 residues. The CDR3 here is CASSRPGQGYYSEQFF. CDR3 bases: TGTGCCAGCTCACGGCCGGGACAGGGATATTACAGTGAGCAGTTCTTC.